A single TCR beta chain is shown here with its context. Its specificity is unknown. The CDR3 is made up of 15 amino acids. Germline CDR1 is LGHNA and CDR2 is YSLEER. V was shortened by 0 bases and J by 4 bases, with 12 bases between the two germline ends. The use of a sample-barcoded 5' primer and a J-beta primer mix characterized a second PCR of roughly 6 to 12 cycles. TCRdb recomputed calls from the 5' RACE reads with MiXCR, one row per CDR3 protein. Here the sample spans some 940,000 distinct CDR3 sequences, about 27% being singletons. The data derive from a study of blood T cells in healthy people across ages. Regarding the study as a whole: Older age went with lower TCR beta diversity per million T cells, in a roughly linear way.

Extracted total RNA amounted to at least 5 micrograms for each sample. The same sample was also studied in work on T cells of mothers and their children. That publication notes: There were over 10 million TCR beta CDR3 reads from each mother and a few million from each child. Slightly higher, non-significant overlap characterized related mother-child pairs relative to unrelated pairs.

J is TRBJ2-5 and V is TRBV4-3; D tentatively reads TRBD1 or TRBD2 (6 bases each). The clonotype originates from a woman between 40 and 55 years old in good health. Source material: blood. The CDR3 region is CASSQDRGGGETQYF. The CDR3 DNA reads TGCGCCAGCAGCCAAGATCGAGGAGGGGGAGAGACCCAGTACTTC.